This T cell receptor (beta chain) originates from a study of glioma-infiltrating T cells after dendritic cell vaccination. Study-wide context: Monocyte-derived dendritic cells, cultured 6 to 8 days with IL-4 and GM-CSF, were pulsed with autologous tumor lysate.

Method: immunoSEQ multiplex PCR; TCRdb's copy keeps in-frame clones and lacks some. The sample carries 45,000 to 55,000 clones, 85% recorded once. V was pared by 8 bases and J by 3 bases, with 7 bases of the junction left unmatched. This CDR3 is 14 amino acids long. Germline V gene data show CDR1 as MGHDK and CDR2 as SYGVNS. This clone was seen just once. The source of this sequence is a human donor with glioblastoma. The sample here was blood, taken before dendritic cell vaccination. The chain employs TRBV25-1 and TRBJ2-3; TRBD2 matches at 8 bases. CDR3 DNA sequence: TGTGCCAGCTCCCCGGGGGGGAGGACAGATACGCAGTATTTT. Translating gives CASSPGGRTDTQYF.